This note documents a single T cell receptor (beta chain) sequence. The data were taken from a study of blood T cell repertoires in COVID-19. Study details: Specimens from acute and convalescent COVID-19 originated in the United States, Italy and Spain. PBMCs, B-cell-depleted T cells, or T cells were the source of the cDNA or gDNA that made up the material.

Produced via immunoSEQ multiplex PCR; TCRdb's table is partial and in-frame only. In the table there are tens of thousands of clones, over 75% of which are singletons. V lost 8 bases and J 7 bases, leaving 18 bases between the germline ends. The CDR3 runs to 14 residues. Germline loops: CDR1 MNHEY, CDR2 SVGAGI. This TCR derives from a human donor in a cohort sampled during active COVID-19. The chain is built from TRBV6-5 and TRBJ1-5, with unresolved D. The sample consisted of peripheral blood. The CDR3 nucleotides are TGTGCCAGCTCTATGTTCAAGATCGGGCAGCCCCAGCATTTT. Translation gives CASSMFKIGQPQHF.